The clone carrying this TCR beta chain was counted ten times or more. Antigen specificity is unknown. Treatment specified: PENTA 11 planned treatment interruption arm or continuous ART arm. Naive CD4+ CD45RA+ CD45RO- T cells were sorted from thawed PBMCs. CDR1 and CDR2 from the germline V gene are SGHDN and FVKESK. Trimming removed 5 bases from V and 5 bases from J; junction bases left unmatched: 7. The CDR3 has 14 amino acids. The TCR library was built from RNA with a 3' RACE protocol and unique molecular identifiers. TCRdb re-called the 3' RACE reads with MiXCR, one entry per CDR3 protein. The sample holds around 50,000 distinct CDR3 sequences, 4.3% seen once. This sample was included in a study of HIV-infected children after antiretroviral therapy interruption. Study-wide context: Continuous-treatment children had median age around 8 years, interruption approximately 9.9 years. Interruption-arm samples span weeks 0, 12, interruption end (24 or 48), and about 3 years post-study. Study-level results: After treatment interruption started, naive CD4+ CDR3 overlap across time points dropped.

The rearrangement joins TRBV14 to TRBJ1-1; 8 nucleotides align to TRBD1. Sequenced here: CD45RA+ CD4+ T cells from PBMCs, pooled from several time points, sampled from a donor given antiretroviral therapy, either interrupted or continuous. This sample's subset: naive CD4+ CD45RA+ CD45RO- T cells. The sequence came from a pool of human donors with HIV. The CDR3 spells CASSSAQGATEAFF. For the CDR3, the DNA is TGTGCCAGCAGCTCTGCTCAGGGGGCGACTGAAGCTTTCTTT.